This T cell receptor (beta chain) was sequenced for a study of cytomegalovirus exposure and HLA in healthy donors. In this sample, this clone turned up a few times. The antigen is undetermined. The CDR3 consists of 15 residues. Germline V gene sequence: CDR1 GTSNPN, CDR2 SVGIG (reference sequence). Trimming removed 1 base at V and 2 bases at J, with 9 bases between. Broader study findings: The study flagged some 170 TCR beta chains as cytomegalovirus-associated.

It was with 60 Vbeta and 13 Jbeta primers that the PCR ran. The data were produced by immunoSEQ multiplex PCR, yet TCRdb's version contains in-frame clones alone and is incomplete. This table has about 130,000 clones, about 10% appearing once. Sequencing was performed on PBMCs. The gene calls are TRBV30 and TRBJ2-6; no clear D gene. This receptor was identified in a woman between 18 and 29 years old in good health and CMV-seropositive. The DNA for the CDR3 is TGTGCCTGGAGTGAGTCGGGTACTGGGGCCAACGTCCTGACTTTC. It encodes CAWSESGTGANVLTF.